This T cell receptor beta chain was observed in a study of blood T cell repertoires in COVID-19. Study-wide background: The United States, Italy and Spain were the sources of the acute and convalescent COVID-19 samples. The cDNA or gDNA used as material had been derived from T cells, B-cell-depleted T cells, or PBMCs.

V lost 3 bases and J lost 8; bases outside the gene matches: 2. The CDR3 covers 13 residues. Germline lookup yields CDR1 SGHAT and CDR2 FQNNGV. Authors' methods: Cell counts per sample came from amplifying reference gene primers. Data came from immunoSEQ multiplex PCR; TCRdb stores just in-frame clones and leaves some out. V, J and clone size were drawn from that table, and D and trimming were deduced from the DNA. The table has under 140,000 clones, about 88% seen once. The sample holds a few counts of this clone. Other DNA variants within this sample encode the same CDR3. This receptor was obtained from a woman between 45 and 60 years old with acute or convalescent COVID-19. This sequence joins TRBV11-2 and TRBJ2-1, with TRBD2 identical over 9 bases. The sequencing sample was made of peripheral blood. The CDR3 spells CASSLRTSDEQFF. The CDR3 DNA is TGTGCCAGCAGCTTGCGGACTAGCGATGAGCAGTTCTTC.